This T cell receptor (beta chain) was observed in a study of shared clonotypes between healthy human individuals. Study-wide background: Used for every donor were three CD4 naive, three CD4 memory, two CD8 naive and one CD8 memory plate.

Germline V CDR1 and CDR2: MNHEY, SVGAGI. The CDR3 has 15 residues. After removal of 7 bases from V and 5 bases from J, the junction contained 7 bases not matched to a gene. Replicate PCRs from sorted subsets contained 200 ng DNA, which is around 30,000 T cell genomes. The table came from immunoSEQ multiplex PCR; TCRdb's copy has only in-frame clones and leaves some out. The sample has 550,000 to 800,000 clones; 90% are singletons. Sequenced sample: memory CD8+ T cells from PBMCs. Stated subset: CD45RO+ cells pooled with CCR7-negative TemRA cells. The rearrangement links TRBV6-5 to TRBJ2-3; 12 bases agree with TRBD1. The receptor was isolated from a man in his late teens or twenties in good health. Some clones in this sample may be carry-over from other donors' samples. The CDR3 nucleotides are TGTGCCAGCAAAGGGGGACAGGGGGCCTTAGATACGCAGTATTTT. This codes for CASKGGQGALDTQYF.